Presented here are 7 T cell receptor beta chains from one specimen sequenced in a study of T cells in Graves' hyperthyroidism and ophthalmopathy. Template material for amplifying TCR beta CDR3 regions consisted of RNA transcripts. First-round RT-PCR targeting the TCR CDR3 was performed with the HTBI primer set. TCRdb used MiXCR to reprocess the multiplex PCR reads, holding one entry per CDR3 protein. The sample shows 620,000 or so distinct CDR3 sequences, roughly 15% of them seen only once. The sample taken for sequencing was blood. These receptors were taken from a woman in her forties or fifties with Graves' ophthalmopathy.

About this clonotype itself: A much larger clone differs from this one at a single base, so this may be a read error. The chain joins TRBV7-2 to TRBJ2-1, with D possibly TRBD2 on 5 matching bases. CDR3 length: 12 residues. Germline CDR1 and CDR2: SGHTA and FQGNSA. V gave up 8 bases and J gave up 10 bases, with 15 bases separating them. The CDR3 region is CASGSQRSEQFF. The CDR3 DNA reads as TGTGCCAGCGGCAGCCAGCGGAGCGAGCAGTTCTTC.

There are many counts of this clonotype. V is TRBV27 and J is TRBJ1-1; TRBD1 might be the D (6 bases). The CDR3 has 13 residues. V lost 5 bases to trimming and J lost 11 bases, with 18 bases between them. Germline CDR1 MNHEY, CDR2 SMNVEV (reference sequence). The CDR3 DNA is TGTGCCAGCAGTCGATGGGGGCCACCCGTGGCTTTCTTT. Its translation: CASSRWGPPVAFF.

This clonotype was detected many times. This chain uses TRBV2 with TRBJ2-1; D is unresolved. Trimming removed 3 bases at V and 10 bases at J, with 19 bases between. Germline assignment: CDR1 SNHLY and CDR2 FYNNEI. The CDR3 contains 15 residues. The CDR3 sequence is CASSEGTSRLGEQFF. In DNA, the CDR3 is TGTGCCAGCAGTGAGGGAACCTCCCGATTGGGGGAGCAGTTCTTC.

In its sample, this clonotype was seen a few times. This rearrangement joins TRBV19 to TRBJ2-5, with 7 positions matching TRBD2. J gave up 5 bases and V 1 base, and 7 bases lay outside the gene matches. This CDR3 is 15 amino acids long. Looked up from germline, CDR1 is LNHDA and CDR2 is SQIVND (reference sequence). The CDR3 protein is CASSIAGGASETQYF. CDR3 DNA sequence: TGTGCCAGTAGTATAGCGGGAGGAGCGTCCGAGACCCAGTACTTC.

This clonotype was seen many times. The CDR3 bases are TGCGCCAGCAGCTTGCTTGAAGGCAATGAGCAGTTCTTC. Encoded protein: CASSLLEGNEQFF. The chain joins TRBV5-1 to TRBJ2-1, with D hard to call. Germline V gene sequence: CDR1 SGHRS, CDR2 YFSETQ. The CDR3 is made up of 13 amino acids. V lost 1 base and J 6 bases, leaving 8 bases between the germline ends.

This sequence joins TRBV24-1 and TRBJ1-4, with TRBD1 matching over 7 bases. The length of the CDR3 is 14 residues. CDR1 and CDR2 (germline): KGHDR, SFDVKD. V trimming: 3 bases; J trimming: 5 bases; junction bases outside the gene matches: 2. CDR3 DNA sequence: TGTGCCACCAGTGATCCGGGACAGAATGAAAAACTGTTTTTT. It yields the protein CATSDPGQNEKLFF.

This clonotype appeared a few times. This chain connects TRBV28 to TRBJ2-1; D is undetermined. V was cut by 6 bases and J by 7 bases, with 22 bases left in between. This CDR3 is 16 amino acids long. Germline assignment: CDR1 MDHEN and CDR2 SYDVKM. CDR3 in amino acids: CASSYKTSGIGNEQFF. The CDR3 bases are TGTGCCAGCAGCTATAAAACATCGGGTATTGGAAATGAGCAGTTCTTC.